This record concerns one T cell receptor beta chain sequence. This sample was included in a study of blood T cell repertoires in COVID-19. Study-level information: The United States, Italy and Spain provided the acute and convalescent COVID-19 samples. PBMCs, B-cell-depleted T cells, or T cells provided the cDNA or gDNA that made up the material.

As processed by the authors: Amplified reference gene primers provided the basis for estimating nucleated cell counts. Clones were read by immunoSEQ multiplex PCR, and TCRdb kept only the in-frame ones, dropping some. V, J and clone size reflect that table, while D and trimming were determined from the DNA. In the table there are about 330,000 clones, over 70% of which are singletons. Recovered participants had two consecutive negative NP/OP PCR tests, healthcare professional clearance, or symptom resolution. This receptor was obtained from a man aged 30 to 45 who had recovered from COVID-19. The specimen sequenced was PBMCs or T cells enriched from blood (not recorded which).

Here the CDR3 reads CASSLQGRNTEAFF. The CDR3 DNA sequence: TGTGCCAGCAGCTTACAGGGAAGGAACACTGAAGCTTTCTTT. This chain connects TRBV7-9 to TRBJ1-1, with a possible D match to TRBD1 (5 bases). The CDR3 has 14 amino acids. The germline V gene encodes CDR1 SEHNR and CDR2 FQNEAQ (reference sequence). V shed 2 bases and J shed 1 base, with 8 bases lying between them.